The rows below give T cell receptor beta chains drawn from one sample of a study of shared clonotypes between healthy human individuals. Method: immunoSEQ multiplex PCR; TCRdb's copy keeps in-frame clones and lacks some. Here the sample spans about 2,100,000 clones, 93% being singletons. The sequencing sample was made of naive CD8+ T cells from PBMCs. The receptors stem from a young man in good health. Some clones in this sample may be carry-over from other donors' samples. The conserved cysteine and the conserved F or W are not part of the CDR3 here. The size entry is marked missing in some rows and otherwise reads once, few, many or a size class.

j_call	cdr3_length	v_call	clone_size	cdr3_aa
TRBJ1-1	11	TRBV29-1	-	SVRVGARTEAF
TRBJ1-4	10	TRBV27	-	ASSFTNEKLF
TRBJ2-2	14	TRBV7-7	-	ASSLVAAANTGELF
TRBJ2-1	13	TRBV2	-	ASLRPEAAYNEQF
TRBJ2-7	14	TRBV4-3	-	ASSQAEGTGVREQY
TRBJ1-5	15	TRBV4-1	-	ASSQVGSPYSNQPQH
TRBJ2-7	12	TRBV6-5	-	ASSYLAGTYEQY
TRBJ2-7	13	TRBV28	-	ASSSLLAGVSEQY
TRBJ2-3	9	TRBV7-9	-	ASSFLDTQY
TRBJ1-2	11	TRBV13	-	ASSLGRGHGYT
TRBJ2-7	10	TRBV5-4	-	ASSYTSDEQY
TRBJ2-1	12	TRBV6-5	-	ASSYGTRFLEQF
TRBJ2-1	14	TRBV11-2	-	ASIAREGTPYNEQF
TRBJ2-5	12	TRBV9	-	ASSVGAPQETQY
TRBJ1-2	15	TRBV7-2	-	ASSRGGQSGPRYGYT
TRBJ1-1	11	TRBV9	-	ASSVGGITEAF
TRBJ2-3	9	TRBV11-2	-	ASSSPDTQY
TRBJ2-7	8	TRBV28	-	ASSLGEQY
TRBJ1-2	14	TRBV5-6	-	ASSFATGESSYGYT
TRBJ2-7	13	TRBV7-9	once	ASSPGVSPYYEQY
TRBJ2-2	13	TRBV12-5	-	ASGLWQGAPGELF
TRBJ2-1	13	TRBV7-9	-	ASSPRGPPGNEQF
TRBJ1-1	12	TRBV27	-	ASSLSLQYTEAF
TRBJ1-1	12	TRBV7-9	-	ASSLDGMNTEAF
TRBJ1-5	12	TRBV28	once	ASRQGFGNQPQH
TRBJ2-7	11	TRBV27	-	ASSPSGSGEQY
TRBJ2-1	11	TRBV27	-	ASRQGPKGIWF
TRBJ1-5	13	TRBV9	-	ASSVEDGANQPQH
TRBJ1-4	13	TRBV14	-	ASSLIAATNEKLF
TRBJ2-7	14	TRBV6-6	-	ASSYSGLADSYEQY
TRBJ2-7	12	TRBV7-2	-	ASSLPDSAHEQY
TRBJ2-1	13	TRBV9	-	ASSGLAGGRVEQF
TRBJ2-3	12	TRBV9	-	ARTGTVSADTQY
TRBJ2-1	13	TRBV9	-	ASSETGGVGLGQF
TRBJ1-2	14	TRBV5-1	-	ASSPRPTGISYGYT
TRBJ2-5	13	TRBV27	once	ASSFLEGGQETQY
TRBJ2-5	16	TRBV10-2	-	ASSEFPGTSGPPGTQY
TRBJ1-4	12	TRBV28	-	ASSNRAFNEKLF
TRBJ2-2	14	TRBV11-2	-	ASSRGLAGESGELF
TRBJ1-2	12	TRBV6-4	-	ASSEPGRSIGYT
TRBJ2-1	13	TRBV7-9	-	ASSLRTNSYNEQF
TRBJ2-7	14	TRBV30	-	AWSVPPLAGTYEQY
TRBJ1-1	14	TRBV4-1	-	ASSQVTTGARTEAF